This T cell receptor beta chain is drawn from a study of preoperative IRX-2 immunotherapy in early breast cancer. Clones were sequenced by immunoSEQ multiplex PCR, and TCRdb holds only the in-frame ones, with some missing. The sample consists of approximately 26,000 clones, approximately 84% of them appearing once. This CDR3 region has 16 residues. After removal of 5 bases from V and 5 bases from J, the junction contained 4 bases not matched to a gene. Germline V gene data show CDR1 as SGHVS and CDR2 as FNYEAQ. The treatment is: preoperative locoregional IRX-2 cytokine immunotherapy. This phase Ib study tested locoregional IRX-2 cytokine immunotherapy given before surgery.

The sequencing used lymph node tissue, collected before IRX-2 immunotherapy. V is TRBV7-6 and J is TRBJ2-1, with TRBD2 matching over 15 bases. The receptor comes from a human donor with breast cancer. The CDR3 protein is CASSTGLAGGNNEQFF. DNA for the CDR3: TGTGCCAGCAGCACAGGACTAGCGGGGGGGAACAATGAGCAGTTCTTC.